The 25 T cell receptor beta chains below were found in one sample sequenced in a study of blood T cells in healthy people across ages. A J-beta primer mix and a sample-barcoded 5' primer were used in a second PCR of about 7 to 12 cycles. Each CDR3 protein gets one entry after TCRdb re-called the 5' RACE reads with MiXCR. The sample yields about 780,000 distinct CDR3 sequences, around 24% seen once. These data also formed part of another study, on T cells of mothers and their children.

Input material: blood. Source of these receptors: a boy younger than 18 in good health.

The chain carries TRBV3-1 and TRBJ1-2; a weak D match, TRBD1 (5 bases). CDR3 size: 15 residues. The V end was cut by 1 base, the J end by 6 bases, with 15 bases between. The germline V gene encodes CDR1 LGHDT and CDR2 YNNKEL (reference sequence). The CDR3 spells CASSQGGTRGHGYTF. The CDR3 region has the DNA TGTGCCAGCAGCCAAGGGGGGACCCGAGGACATGGCTACACCTTC.

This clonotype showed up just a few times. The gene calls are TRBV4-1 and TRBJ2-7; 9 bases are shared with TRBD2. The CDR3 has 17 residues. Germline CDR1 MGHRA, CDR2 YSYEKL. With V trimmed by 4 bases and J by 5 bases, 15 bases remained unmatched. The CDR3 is CASSLVAGAIGSHEQYF. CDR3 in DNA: TGCGCCAGCAGCCTAGTAGCGGGGGCCATAGGATCCCACGAGCAGTACTTC.

The CDR3 loop is CASSTQGGGTDEKLFF. The CDR3 nucleotides read TGTGCCAGCAGCACCCAGGGGGGTGGTACGGATGAAAAACTGTTTTTT. The chain carries TRBV5-4 and TRBJ1-4; TRBD1 matches at 7 bases. Germline assignment: CDR1 SGHNT and CDR2 YYREEE (reference sequence). The V and J ends lost 4 bases and 6 bases, in that order; junction bases with no gene match: 12. The CDR3 length is 16 residues.

In DNA, the CDR3 is TGTGCCAGCAGCTATGACAGGGTGGAGACCCAGTACTTC. It translates to CASSYDRVETQYF. The gene calls are TRBV5-5 and TRBJ2-5; 7 nucleotides match TRBD1. This CDR3 is built from 13 residues. With V trimmed by 3 bases and J by 5 bases, 4 bases remained unmatched. Germline V CDR1 and CDR2: SGHKS, YYEKEE (reference sequence).

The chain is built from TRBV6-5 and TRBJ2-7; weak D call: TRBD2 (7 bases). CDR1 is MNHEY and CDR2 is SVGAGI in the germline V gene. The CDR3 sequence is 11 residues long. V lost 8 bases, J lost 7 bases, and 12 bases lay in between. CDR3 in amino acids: CASSGGLEQYF. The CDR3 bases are TGTGCCAGCTCCGGGGGGCTGGAGCAGTACTTC.

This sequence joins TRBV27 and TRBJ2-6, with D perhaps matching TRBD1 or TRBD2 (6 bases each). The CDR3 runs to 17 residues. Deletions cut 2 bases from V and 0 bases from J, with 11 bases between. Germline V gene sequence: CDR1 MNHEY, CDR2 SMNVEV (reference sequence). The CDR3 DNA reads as TGTGCCAGCAGTTTAGTGGGGGGCTCCTCTGGGGCCAACGTCCTGACTTTC. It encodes CASSLVGGSSGANVLTF.

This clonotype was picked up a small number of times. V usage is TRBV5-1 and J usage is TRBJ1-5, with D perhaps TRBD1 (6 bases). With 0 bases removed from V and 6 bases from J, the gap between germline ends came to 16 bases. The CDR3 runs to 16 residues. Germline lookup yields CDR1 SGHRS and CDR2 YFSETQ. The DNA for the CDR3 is TGCGCCAGCAGCTTGGGAGGGGGGGGCGCAGGTCAGCCCCAGCATTTT. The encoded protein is CASSLGGGGAGQPQHF.

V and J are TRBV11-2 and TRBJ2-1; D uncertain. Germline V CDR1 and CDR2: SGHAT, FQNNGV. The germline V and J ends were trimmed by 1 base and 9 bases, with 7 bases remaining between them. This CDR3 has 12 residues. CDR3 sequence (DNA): TGTGCCAGCAGCTTAGTTAAGATTGAGCAGTTCTTC. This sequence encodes CASSLVKIEQFF.

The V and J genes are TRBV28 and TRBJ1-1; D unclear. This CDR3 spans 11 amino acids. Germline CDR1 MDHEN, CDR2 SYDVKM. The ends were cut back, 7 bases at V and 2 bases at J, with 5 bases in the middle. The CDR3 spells CASIVNTEAFF. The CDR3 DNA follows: TGTGCCAGCATCGTCAACACTGAAGCTTTCTTT. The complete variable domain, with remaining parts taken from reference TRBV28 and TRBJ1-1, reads DVKVTQSSRYLVKRTGEKVFLECVQDMDHENMFWYRQDPGLGLRLIYFSYDVKMKEKGDIPEGYSVSREKKERFSLILESASTNQTSMYLCASIVNTEAFFGQGTRLTVV.

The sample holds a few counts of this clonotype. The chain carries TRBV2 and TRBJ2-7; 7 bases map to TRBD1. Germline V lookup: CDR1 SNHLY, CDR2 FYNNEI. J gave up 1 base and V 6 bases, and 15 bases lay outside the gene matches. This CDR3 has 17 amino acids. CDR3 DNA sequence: TGTGCCAGCAGGACCTCGGGACAGCGGCGTGATTCCTACGAGCAGTACTTC. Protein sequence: CASRTSGQRRDSYEQYF.

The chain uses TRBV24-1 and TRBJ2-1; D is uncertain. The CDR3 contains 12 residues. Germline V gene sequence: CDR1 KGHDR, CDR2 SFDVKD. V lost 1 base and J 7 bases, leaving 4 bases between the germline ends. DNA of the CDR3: TGTGCCACCAGTGATTTCCGGAATGAGCAGTTCTTC. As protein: CATSDFRNEQFF.

CDR3 bases: TGTGCCAGCGGATCCGGGACAGGGGGCTCGAAGCAGTACTTC. Amino acid sequence: CASGSGTGGSKQYF. The chain is built from TRBV28 and TRBJ2-5; TRBD1 matches at 12 bases. Germline CDR1 reads MDHEN; CDR2 reads SYDVKM. CDR3 length equals 14 residues. The junction had 12 bases not matched to a gene; V was cut back by 8 bases and J by 11 bases.

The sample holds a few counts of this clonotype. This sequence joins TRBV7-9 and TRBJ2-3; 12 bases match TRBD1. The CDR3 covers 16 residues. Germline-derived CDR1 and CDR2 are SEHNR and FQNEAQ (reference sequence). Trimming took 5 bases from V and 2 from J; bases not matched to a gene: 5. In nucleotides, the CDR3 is TGTGCCAGCAGCACGGGACAGGGGGCTTTCACAGATACGCAGTATTTT. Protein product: CASSTGQGAFTDTQYF.

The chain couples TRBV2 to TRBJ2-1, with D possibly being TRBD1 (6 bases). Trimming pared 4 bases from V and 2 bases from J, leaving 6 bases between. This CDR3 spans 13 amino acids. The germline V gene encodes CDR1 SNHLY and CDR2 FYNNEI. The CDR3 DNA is TGTGCCAGCAGTGGGACAGCCTACAATGAGCAGTTCTTC. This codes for CASSGTAYNEQFF.

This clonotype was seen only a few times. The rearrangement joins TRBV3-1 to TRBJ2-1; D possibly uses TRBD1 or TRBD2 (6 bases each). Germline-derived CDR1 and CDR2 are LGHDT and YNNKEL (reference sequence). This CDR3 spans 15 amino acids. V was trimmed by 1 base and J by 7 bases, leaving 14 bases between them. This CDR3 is CASSQGARGHNEQFF. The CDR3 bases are TGTGCCAGCAGCCAAGGCGCGCGGGGACATAATGAGCAGTTCTTC.

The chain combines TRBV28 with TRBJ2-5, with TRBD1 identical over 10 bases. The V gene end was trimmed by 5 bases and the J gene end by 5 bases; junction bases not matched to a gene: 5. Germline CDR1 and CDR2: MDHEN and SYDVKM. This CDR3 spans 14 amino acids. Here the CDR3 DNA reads TGTGCCAGCAGTACTCCGGACAGGGGGGAGACCCAGTACTTC. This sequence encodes CASSTPDRGETQYF. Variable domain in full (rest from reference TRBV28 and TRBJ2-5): DVKVTQSSRYLVKRTGEKVFLECVQDMDHENMFWYRQDPGLGLRLIYFSYDVKMKEKGDIPEGYSVSREKKERFSLILESASTNQTSMYLCASSTPDRGETQYFGPGTRLLVL.

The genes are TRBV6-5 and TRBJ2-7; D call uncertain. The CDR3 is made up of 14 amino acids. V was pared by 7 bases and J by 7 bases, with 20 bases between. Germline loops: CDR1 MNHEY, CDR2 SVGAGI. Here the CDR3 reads CASKSRQPVGEQYF. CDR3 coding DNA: TGTGCCAGCAAGAGTCGGCAGCCAGTGGGGGAGCAGTACTTC.

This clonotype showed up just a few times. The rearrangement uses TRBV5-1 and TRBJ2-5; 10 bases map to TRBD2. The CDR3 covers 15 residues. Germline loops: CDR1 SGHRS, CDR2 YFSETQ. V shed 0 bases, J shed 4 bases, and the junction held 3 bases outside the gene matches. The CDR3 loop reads CASSLGTSGSETQYF. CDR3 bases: TGCGCCAGCAGCTTGGGGACTAGCGGATCAGAGACCCAGTACTTC. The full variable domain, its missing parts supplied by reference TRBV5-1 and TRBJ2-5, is KAGVTQTPRYLIKTRGQQVTLSCSPISGHRSVSWYQQTPGQGLQFLFEYFSETQRNKGNFPGRFSGRQFSNSRSEMNVSTLELGDSALYLCASSLGTSGSETQYFGPGTRLLVL.

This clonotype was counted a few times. In nucleotides, the CDR3 is TGTGCCAGCAGTCAGCGGGGGGGCCTAGATACGCAGTATTTT. Protein product: CASSQRGGLDTQYF. The gene calls are TRBV6-6 and TRBJ2-3, with 10 bases lining up with TRBD2. The CDR3 has 14 residues. The V gene end was trimmed by 5 bases and the J gene end by 5 bases; junction bases not matched to a gene: 4. Germline CDR1 is MNHNY and CDR2 is SVGAGI (reference sequence).

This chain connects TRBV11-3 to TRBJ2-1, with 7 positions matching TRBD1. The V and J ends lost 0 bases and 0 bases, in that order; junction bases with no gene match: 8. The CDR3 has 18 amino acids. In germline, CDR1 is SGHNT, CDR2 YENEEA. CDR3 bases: TGTGCCAGCAGCTTAGATCAAGGGGGCTCGGGCTCCTACAATGAGCAGTTCTTC. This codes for CASSLDQGGSGSYNEQFF.

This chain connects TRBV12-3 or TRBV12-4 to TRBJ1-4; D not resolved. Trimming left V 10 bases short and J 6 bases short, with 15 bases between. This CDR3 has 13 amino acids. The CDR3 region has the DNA TGTGCCACCAAGCGCGGAGAGGATGAAAAACTGTTTTTT. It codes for CATKRGEDEKLFF.

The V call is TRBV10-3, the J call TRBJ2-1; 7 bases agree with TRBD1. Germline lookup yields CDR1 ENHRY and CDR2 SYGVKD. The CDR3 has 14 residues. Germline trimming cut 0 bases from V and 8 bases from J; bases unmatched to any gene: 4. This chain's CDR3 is CAISESGGIDEQFF. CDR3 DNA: TGTGCCATCAGTGAGTCAGGGGGCATCGATGAGCAGTTCTTC.

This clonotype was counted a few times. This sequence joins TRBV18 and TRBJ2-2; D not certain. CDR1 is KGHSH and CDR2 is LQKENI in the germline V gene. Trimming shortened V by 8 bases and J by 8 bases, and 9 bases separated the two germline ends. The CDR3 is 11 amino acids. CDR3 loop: CASQSTGELFF. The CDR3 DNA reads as TGTGCCAGCCAAAGTACGGGGGAGCTGTTTTTT.

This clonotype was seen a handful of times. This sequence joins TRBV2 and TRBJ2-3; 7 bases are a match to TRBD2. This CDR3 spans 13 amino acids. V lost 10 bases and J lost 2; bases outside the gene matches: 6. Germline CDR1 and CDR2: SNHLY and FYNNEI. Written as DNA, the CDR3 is TGTGCCACCTCGAGCGGGGACACAGATACGCAGTATTTT. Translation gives CATSSGDTDTQYF.

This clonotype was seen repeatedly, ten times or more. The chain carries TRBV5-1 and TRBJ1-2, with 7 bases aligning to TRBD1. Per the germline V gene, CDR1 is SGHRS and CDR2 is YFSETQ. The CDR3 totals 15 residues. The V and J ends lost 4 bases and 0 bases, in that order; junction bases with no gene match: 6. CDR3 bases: TGCGCCAGCAGCCTGACAGGGAACGCTAACTATGGCTACACCTTC. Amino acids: CASSLTGNANYGYTF. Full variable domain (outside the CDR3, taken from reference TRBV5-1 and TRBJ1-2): KAGVTQTPRYLIKTRGQQVTLSCSPISGHRSVSWYQQTPGQGLQFLFEYFSETQRNKGNFPGRFSGRQFSNSRSEMNVSTLELGDSALYLCASSLTGNANYGYTFGSGTRLTVV.